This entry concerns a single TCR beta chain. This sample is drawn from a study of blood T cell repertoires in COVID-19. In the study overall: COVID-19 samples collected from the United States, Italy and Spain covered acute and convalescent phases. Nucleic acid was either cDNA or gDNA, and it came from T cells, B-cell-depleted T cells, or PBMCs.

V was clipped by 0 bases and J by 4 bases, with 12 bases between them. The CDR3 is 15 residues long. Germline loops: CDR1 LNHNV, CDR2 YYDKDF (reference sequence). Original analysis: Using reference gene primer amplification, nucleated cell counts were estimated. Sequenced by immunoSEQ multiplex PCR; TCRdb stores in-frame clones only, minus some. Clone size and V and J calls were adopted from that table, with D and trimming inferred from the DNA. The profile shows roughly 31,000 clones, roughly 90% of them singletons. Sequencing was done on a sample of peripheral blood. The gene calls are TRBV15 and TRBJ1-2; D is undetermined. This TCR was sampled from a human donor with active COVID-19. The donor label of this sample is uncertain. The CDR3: CATSREVVFVYGYTF. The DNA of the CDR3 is TGTGCCACCAGCAGAGAAGTAGTCTTTGTCTATGGCTACACCTTC.